This T cell receptor (beta chain) was identified in a study of T cells in Graves' hyperthyroidism and ophthalmopathy. Amplified TCR beta CDR3 regions derived from RNA transcripts. Carried out on the TCR CDR3, a first-round RT-PCR used the HTBI primer set. TCRdb independently ran MiXCR on the multiplex PCR reads; one entry per CDR3 protein. This table has 450,000 to 600,000 distinct CDR3 sequences, 12% to 15% appearing once. This clonotype was seen repeatedly, ten times or more. Stability of Graves' hyperthyroidism was defined as absent ophthalmopathy progression within 18 months. Reasons for excluding patients were uncontrolled infection, other autoimmune disease, pregnancy or lactation. The CDR3 is made up of 11 amino acids. Trimming pared 0 bases from V and 4 bases from J, leaving 3 bases between. Germline V lookup: CDR1 SQVTM, CDR2 ANQGSEA.

The chain has TRBV29-1 and TRBJ2-5; the D is unclear. Sequencing was carried out using blood. The receptor was derived from a middle-aged woman with Graves' hyperthyroidism. The chain's CDR3 is CSVEDRETQYF. DNA for the CDR3: TGCAGCGTTGAAGATCGAGAGACCCAGTACTTC. The full variable domain, its missing parts supplied by reference TRBV29-1 and TRBJ2-5, is SAVISQKPSRDICQRGTSLTIQCQVDSQVTMMFWYRQQPGQSLTLIATANQGSEATYESGFVIDKFPISRPNLTFSTLTVSNMSPEDSSIYLCSVEDRETQYFGPGTRLLVL.